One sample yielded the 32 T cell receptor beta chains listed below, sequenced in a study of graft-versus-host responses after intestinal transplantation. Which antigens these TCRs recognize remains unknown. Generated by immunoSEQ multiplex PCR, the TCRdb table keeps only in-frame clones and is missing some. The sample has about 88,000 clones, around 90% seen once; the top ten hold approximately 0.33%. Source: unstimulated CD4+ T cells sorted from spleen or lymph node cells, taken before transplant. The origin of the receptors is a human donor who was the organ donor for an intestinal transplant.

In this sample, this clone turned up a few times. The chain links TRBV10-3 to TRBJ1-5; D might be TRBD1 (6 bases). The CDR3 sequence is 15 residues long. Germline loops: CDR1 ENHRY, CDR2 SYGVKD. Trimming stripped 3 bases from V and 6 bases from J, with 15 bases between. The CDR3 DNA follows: TGTGCCATCAGTGAACGGACAGAGAAGACTCAGCCCCAGCATTTT. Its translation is CAISERTEKTQPQHF.

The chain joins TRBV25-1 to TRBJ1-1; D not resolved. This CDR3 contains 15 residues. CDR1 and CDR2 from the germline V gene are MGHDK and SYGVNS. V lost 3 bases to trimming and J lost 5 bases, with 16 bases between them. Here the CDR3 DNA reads TGTGCCAGCAGTGAGTGGGCCCCGATGGGTACTGAAGCTTTCTTT. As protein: CASSEWAPMGTEAFF.

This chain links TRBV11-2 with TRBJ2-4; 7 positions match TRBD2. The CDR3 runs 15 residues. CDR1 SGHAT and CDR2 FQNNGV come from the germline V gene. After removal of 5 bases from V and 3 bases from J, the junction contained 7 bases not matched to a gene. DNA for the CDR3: TGTGCCAGCAGCCCCCGGGGGGAGGGCAAAAACATTCAGTACTTC. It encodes CASSPRGEGKNIQYF.

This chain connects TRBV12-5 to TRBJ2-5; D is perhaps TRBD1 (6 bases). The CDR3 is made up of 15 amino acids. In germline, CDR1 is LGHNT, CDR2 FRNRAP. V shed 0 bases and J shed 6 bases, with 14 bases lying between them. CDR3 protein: CASGLVSGGAKTQYF. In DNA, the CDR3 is TGTGCTAGTGGTTTGGTATCTGGGGGCGCGAAGACCCAGTACTTC.

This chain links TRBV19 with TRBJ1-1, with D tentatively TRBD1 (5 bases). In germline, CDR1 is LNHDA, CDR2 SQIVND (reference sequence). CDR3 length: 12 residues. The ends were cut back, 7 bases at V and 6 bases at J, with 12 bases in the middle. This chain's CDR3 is CASTRGRSEAFF. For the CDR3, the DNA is TGTGCCAGTACAAGGGGCAGGTCTGAAGCTTTCTTT.

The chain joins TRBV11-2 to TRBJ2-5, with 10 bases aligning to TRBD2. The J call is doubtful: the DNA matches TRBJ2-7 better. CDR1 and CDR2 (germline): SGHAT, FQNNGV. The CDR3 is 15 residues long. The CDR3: CASSLVLAGGYEQYF. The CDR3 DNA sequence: TGTGCCAGCAGCTTAGTTTTAGCGGGGGGATACGAGCAGTACTTC.

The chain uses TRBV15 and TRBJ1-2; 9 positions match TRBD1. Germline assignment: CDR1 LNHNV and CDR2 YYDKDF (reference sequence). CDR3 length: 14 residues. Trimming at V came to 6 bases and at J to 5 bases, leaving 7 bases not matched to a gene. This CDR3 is CATRPGTGKYGYTF. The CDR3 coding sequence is TGTGCCACCAGGCCCGGGACAGGGAAATATGGCTACACCTTC. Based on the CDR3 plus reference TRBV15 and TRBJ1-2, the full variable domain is DAMVIQNPRYQVTQFGKPVTLSCSQTLNHNVMYWYQQKSSQAPKLLFHYYDKDFNNEADTPDNFQSRRPNTSFCFLDIRSPGLGDTAMYLCATRPGTGKYGYTFGSGTRLTVV.

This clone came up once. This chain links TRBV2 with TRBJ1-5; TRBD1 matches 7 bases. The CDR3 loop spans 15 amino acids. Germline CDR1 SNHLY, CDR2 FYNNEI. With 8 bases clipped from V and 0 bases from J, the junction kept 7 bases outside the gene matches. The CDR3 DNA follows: TGTGCCAGCGAGGGACAGCAATATAGCAATCAGCCCCAGCATTTT. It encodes CASEGQQYSNQPQHF.

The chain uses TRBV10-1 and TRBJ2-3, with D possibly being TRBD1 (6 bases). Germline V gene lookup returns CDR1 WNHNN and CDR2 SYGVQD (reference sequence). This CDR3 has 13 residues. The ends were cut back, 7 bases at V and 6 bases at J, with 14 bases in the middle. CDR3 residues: CASMGAMRDTQYF. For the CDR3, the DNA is TGCGCCAGCATGGGGGCAATGAGGGATACGCAGTATTTT.

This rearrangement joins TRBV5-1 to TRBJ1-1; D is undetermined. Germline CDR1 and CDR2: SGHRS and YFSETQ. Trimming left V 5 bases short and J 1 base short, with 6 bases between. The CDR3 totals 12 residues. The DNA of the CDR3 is TGCGCCAGCAGATTGCAGAACACTGAAGCTTTCTTT. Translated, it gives CASRLQNTEAFF.

DNA for the CDR3: TGTGCCAGCAGCGTAGTAGTTTTCTACGAGCAGTACTTC. This encodes CASSVVVFYEQYF. V gene TRBV9 combines with J gene TRBJ2-7; D gene uncertain. This CDR3 region has 13 residues. Germline loops: CDR1 SGDLS, CDR2 YYNGEE. The V end was cut by 0 bases, the J end by 3 bases, with 7 bases between.

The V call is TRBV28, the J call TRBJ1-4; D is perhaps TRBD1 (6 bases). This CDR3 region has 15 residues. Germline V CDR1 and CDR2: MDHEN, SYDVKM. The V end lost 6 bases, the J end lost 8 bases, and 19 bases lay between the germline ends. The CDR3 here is CASSPRGGIGEKLFF. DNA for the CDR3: TGTGCCAGCAGCCCCAGGGGCGGTATCGGGGAAAAACTGTTTTTT. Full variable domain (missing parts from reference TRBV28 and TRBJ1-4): DVKVTQSSRYLVKRTGEKVFLECVQDMDHENMFWYRQDPGLGLRLIYFSYDVKMKEKGDIPEGYSVSREKKERFSLILESASTNQTSMYLCASSPRGGIGEKLFFGSGTQLSVL.

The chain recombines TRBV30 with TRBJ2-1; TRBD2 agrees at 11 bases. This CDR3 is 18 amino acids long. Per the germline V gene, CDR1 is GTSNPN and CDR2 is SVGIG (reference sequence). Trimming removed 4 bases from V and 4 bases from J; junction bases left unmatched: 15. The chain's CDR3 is CAWKSLGSGRAVYNEQFF. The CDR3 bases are TGTGCCTGGAAGTCCCTCGGTAGCGGGAGGGCCGTTTACAATGAGCAGTTCTTC. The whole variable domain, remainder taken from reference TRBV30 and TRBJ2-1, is SQTIHQWPATLVQPVGSPLSLECTVEGTSNPNLYWYRQAAGRGLQLLFYSVGIGQISSEVPQNLSASRPQDRQFILSSKKLLLSDSGFYLCAWKSLGSGRAVYNEQFFGPGTRLTVL.

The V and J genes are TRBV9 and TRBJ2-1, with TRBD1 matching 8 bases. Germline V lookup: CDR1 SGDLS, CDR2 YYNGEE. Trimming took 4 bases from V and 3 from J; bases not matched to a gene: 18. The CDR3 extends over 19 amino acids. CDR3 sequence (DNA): TGTGCCAGCAGCCATAACCCCAGGGGGCACTACTACTACTACAATGAGCAGTTCTTC. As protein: CASSHNPRGHYYYYNEQFF.

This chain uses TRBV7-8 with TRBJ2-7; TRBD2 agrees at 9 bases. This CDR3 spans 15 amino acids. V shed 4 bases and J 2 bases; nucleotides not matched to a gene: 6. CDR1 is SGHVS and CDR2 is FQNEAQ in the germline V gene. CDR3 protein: CASSSLGGGAYEQYF. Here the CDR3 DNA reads TGTGCCAGCAGCTCACTAGGCGGGGGGGCCTACGAGCAGTACTTC.

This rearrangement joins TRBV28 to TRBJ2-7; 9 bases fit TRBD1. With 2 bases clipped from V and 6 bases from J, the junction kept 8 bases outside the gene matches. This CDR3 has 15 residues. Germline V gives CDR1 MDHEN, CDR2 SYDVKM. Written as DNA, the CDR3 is TGTGCCAGCAGTTTACCGGGACAGGGATTGCGCGAGCAGTACTTC. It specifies CASSLPGQGLREQYF.

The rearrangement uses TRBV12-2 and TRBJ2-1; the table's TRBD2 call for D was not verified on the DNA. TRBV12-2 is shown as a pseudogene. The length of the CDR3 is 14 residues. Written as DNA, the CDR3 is TGTGCAAGTCGTTCCGCGGGAGGGCCTCCTGAGCAGTTCTTC. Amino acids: CASRSAGGPPEQFF.

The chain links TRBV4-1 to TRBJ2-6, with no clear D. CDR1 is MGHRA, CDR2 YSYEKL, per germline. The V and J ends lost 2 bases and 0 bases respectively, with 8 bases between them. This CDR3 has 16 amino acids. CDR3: CASSQQEASGANVLTF. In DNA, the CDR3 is TGCGCCAGCAGCCAACAGGAAGCCTCTGGGGCCAACGTCCTGACTTTC.

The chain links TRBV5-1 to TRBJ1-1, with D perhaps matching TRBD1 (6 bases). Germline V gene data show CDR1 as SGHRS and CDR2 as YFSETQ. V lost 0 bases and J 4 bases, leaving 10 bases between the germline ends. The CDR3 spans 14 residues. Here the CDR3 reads CASSLDRVPTEAFF. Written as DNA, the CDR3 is TGCGCCAGCAGCTTGGACAGGGTTCCCACTGAAGCTTTCTTT.

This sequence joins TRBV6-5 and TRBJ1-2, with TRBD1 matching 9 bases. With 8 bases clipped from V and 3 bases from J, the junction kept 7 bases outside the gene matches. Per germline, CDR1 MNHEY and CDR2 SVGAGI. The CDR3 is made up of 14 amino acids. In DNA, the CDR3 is TGTGCCAGCGGGGGACAGGGTAGTTACTATGGCTACACCTTC. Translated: CASGGQGSYYGYTF.

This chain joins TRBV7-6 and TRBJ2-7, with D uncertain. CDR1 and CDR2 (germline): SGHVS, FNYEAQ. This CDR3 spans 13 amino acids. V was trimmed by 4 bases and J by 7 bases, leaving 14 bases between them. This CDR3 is CASSSQLSREQYF. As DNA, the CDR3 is TGTGCCAGCAGCTCTCAACTATCTCGGGAGCAGTACTTC.

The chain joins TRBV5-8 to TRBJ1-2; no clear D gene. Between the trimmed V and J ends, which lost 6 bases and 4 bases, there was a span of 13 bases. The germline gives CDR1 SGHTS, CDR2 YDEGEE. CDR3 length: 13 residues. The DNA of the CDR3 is TGTGCCAGCACCCCCATTGACTCCTATGGCTACACCTTC. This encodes CASTPIDSYGYTF.

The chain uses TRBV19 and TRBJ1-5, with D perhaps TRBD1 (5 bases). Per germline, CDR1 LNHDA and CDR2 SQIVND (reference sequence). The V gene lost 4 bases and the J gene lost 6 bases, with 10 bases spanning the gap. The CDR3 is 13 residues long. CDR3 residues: CASSTGGSQPQHF. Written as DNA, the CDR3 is TGTGCCAGTAGTACGGGGGGGAGTCAGCCCCAGCATTTT. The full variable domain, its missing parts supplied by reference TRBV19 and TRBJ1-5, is DGGITQSPKYLFRKEGQNVTLSCEQNLNHDAMYWYRQDPGQGLRLIYYSQIVNDFQKGDIAEGYSVSREKKESFPLTVTSAQKNPTAFYLCASSTGGSQPQHFGDGTRLSIL.

The CDR3 DNA reads TGTGCCAGCAGTGAATATGCCGGGGATTATGAAAAACTGTTTTTT. This translates into CASSEYAGDYEKLFF. V and J are TRBV25-1 and TRBJ1-4; the D is unclear. There are 15 residues in the CDR3. The germline V gene encodes CDR1 MGHDK and CDR2 SYGVNS. Trimming pared 0 bases from V and 6 bases from J, leaving 11 bases between.

The DNA of the CDR3 is TGCGCCAGCAGTGATTTTCTTGGGTTCGGGAGAGGGAATGAGCAGTTCTTC. Amino acid sequence: CASSDFLGFGRGNEQFF. The V call is TRBV10-1, the J call TRBJ2-1, with D perhaps matching TRBD2 (6 bases). V was pared by 3 bases and J by 7 bases, with 22 bases between. The CDR3 is 17 amino acids. The germline gives CDR1 WNHNN, CDR2 SYGVQD (reference sequence).

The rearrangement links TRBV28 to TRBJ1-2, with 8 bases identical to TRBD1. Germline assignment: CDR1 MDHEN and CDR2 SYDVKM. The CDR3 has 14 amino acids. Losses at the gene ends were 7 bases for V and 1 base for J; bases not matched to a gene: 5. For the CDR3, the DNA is TGTGCCAGCATCCCAGGGGGCCTTAACTATGGCTACACCTTC. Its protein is CASIPGGLNYGYTF.

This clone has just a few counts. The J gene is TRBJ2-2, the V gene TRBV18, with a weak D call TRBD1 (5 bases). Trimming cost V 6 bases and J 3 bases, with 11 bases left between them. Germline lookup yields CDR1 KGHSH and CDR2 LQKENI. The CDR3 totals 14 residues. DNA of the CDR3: TGTGCCAGCTCGTCTGACAGAGACACCGGGGAGCTGTTTTTT. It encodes CASSSDRDTGELFF. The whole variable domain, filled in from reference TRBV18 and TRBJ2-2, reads NAGVMQNPRHLVRRRGQEARLRCSPMKGHSHVYWYRQLPEEGLKFMVYLQKENIIDESGMPKERFSAEFPKEGPSILRIQQVVRGDSAAYFCASSSDRDTGELFFGEGSRLTVL.

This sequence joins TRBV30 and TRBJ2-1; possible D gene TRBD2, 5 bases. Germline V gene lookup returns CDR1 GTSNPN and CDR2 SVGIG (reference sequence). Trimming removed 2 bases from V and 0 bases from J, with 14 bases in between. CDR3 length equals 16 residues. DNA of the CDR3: TGTGCCTGGAGTCGAAGAGGCGAGGGCTCCTACAATGAGCAGTTCTTC. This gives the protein CAWSRRGEGSYNEQFF.

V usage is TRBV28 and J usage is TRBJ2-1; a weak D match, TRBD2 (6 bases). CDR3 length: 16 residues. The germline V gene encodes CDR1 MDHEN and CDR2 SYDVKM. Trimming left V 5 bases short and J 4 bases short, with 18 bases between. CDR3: CASSAPLAIKYNEQFF. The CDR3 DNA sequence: TGTGCCAGCAGTGCCCCTCTAGCGATTAAATACAATGAGCAGTTCTTC.

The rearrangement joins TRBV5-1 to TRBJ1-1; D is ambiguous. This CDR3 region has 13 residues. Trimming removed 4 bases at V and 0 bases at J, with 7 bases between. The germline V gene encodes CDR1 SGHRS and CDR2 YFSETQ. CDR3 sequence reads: CASSPSVNTEAFF. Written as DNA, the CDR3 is TGCGCCAGCAGCCCCTCGGTGAACACTGAAGCTTTCTTT.

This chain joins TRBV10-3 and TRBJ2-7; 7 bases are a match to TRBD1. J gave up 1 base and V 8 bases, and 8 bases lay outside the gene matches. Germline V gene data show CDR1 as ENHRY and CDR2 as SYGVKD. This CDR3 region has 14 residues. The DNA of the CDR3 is TGTGCCATCGCGATAACAGGGGCGTCCTACGAGCAGTACTTC. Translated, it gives CAIAITGASYEQYF.

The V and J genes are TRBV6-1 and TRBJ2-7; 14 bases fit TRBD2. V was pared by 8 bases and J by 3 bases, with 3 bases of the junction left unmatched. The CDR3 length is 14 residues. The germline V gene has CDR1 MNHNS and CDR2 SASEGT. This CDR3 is CASRGLAGDYEQYF. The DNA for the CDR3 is TGTGCCAGCCGGGGACTAGCGGGAGACTACGAGCAGTACTTC.